These 17 T cell receptor beta chains came from one sample sequenced in a study of T-cell reconstitution after alpha-beta-depleted transplantation in children. A TCRbeta library incorporating unique molecular identifiers was prepared. In TCRdb, the PCR reads were re-called with MiXCR into one record per CDR3 protein. Of 750,000 to 950,000 distinct CDR3 sequences listed, approximately 15% are singletons. This specimen consisted of PBMCs, mostly from graft donor cells, obtained 360 days after TCRalphabeta/CD19-depleted stem cell transplant. The receptor source for this set is a male patient between 5 and 17 years old who had a stem cell transplant for acute lymphoblastic leukemia, so the T cells may come from the graft donor.

This clonotype was recorded a few times. The chain has TRBV6-1 and TRBJ2-1; 7 nucleotides match TRBD1. The CDR3 sequence is 15 residues long. The V gene's germline CDR1 is MNHNS and CDR2 SASEGT. V trimming: 3 bases; J trimming: 3 bases; junction bases outside the gene matches: 5. CDR3 loop: CASSETGSLYNEQFF. Here the CDR3 DNA reads TGTGCCAGCAGTGAGACAGGGAGCCTCTACAATGAGCAGTTCTTC.

This clonotype was found many times. As DNA, the CDR3 is TGTGCCAGCAAGGTTTCCCTGGGGAACACCGGGGAGCTGTTTTTT. It codes for CASKVSLGNTGELFF. The chain uses TRBV7-8 and TRBJ2-2; unclear D gene. The CDR3 length is 15 residues. V was clipped by 7 bases and J by 1 base, with 13 bases between them. Germline CDR1 reads SGHVS; CDR2 reads FQNEAQ.

The chain has TRBV7-9 and TRBJ2-3; 9 nucleotides align to TRBD2. Germline loops: CDR1 SEHNR, CDR2 FQNEAQ (reference sequence). The CDR3 runs 17 residues. The junction had 13 bases not matched to a gene; V was cut back by 5 bases and J by 4 bases. The CDR3 spells CASSPRGAGGLADTQYF. The CDR3 DNA sequence: TGTGCCAGCAGCCCCCGTGGAGCGGGAGGTTTGGCAGATACGCAGTATTTT.

This clonotype was counted between two and nine times. This chain connects TRBV4-2 to TRBJ2-5, with 9 bases matching TRBD2. The germline gives CDR1 LGHNA, CDR2 YNFKEQ. Unmatched junction bases numbered 14, after V lost 1 base and J lost 5 bases. The CDR3 runs 18 residues. DNA of the CDR3: TGTGCCAGCAGCCAAGTCCTCCGGATAGCGGGAGAAAGGGAGACCCAGTACTTC. Encoded protein: CASSQVLRIAGERETQYF.

A few counts support this clonotype. This chain uses TRBV20-1 with TRBJ2-1; TRBD2 might be the D (6 bases). V shed 6 bases and J shed 10 bases, with 16 bases lying between them. CDR1 and CDR2 (germline): DFQATT, SNEGSKA (reference sequence). The CDR3 covers 12 residues. Here the CDR3 reads CSANKRLEEQFF. CDR3 DNA: TGCAGTGCAAACAAAAGACTAGAGGAGCAGTTCTTC.

This chain uses TRBV5-1 with TRBJ2-7, with D hard to call. Germline loops: CDR1 SGHRS, CDR2 YFSETQ. The CDR3 is made up of 13 amino acids. V lost 2 bases and J lost 3, with 9 bases in between. The CDR3 DNA sequence: TGCGCCAGCAGCTTCGCGTATCGCTACGAGCAGTACTTC. It encodes CASSFAYRYEQYF.

The table lists this clonotype with a count of one. V is TRBV7-6 and J is TRBJ2-1; TRBD2 matches at 7 bases. The trim removed 1 base at V and 10 bases at J, leaving 13 bases unmatched. Germline assignment: CDR1 SGHVS and CDR2 FNYEAQ. The CDR3 consists of 16 residues. This CDR3 reads CASSLGTSVSKEEQFF. CDR3 bases: TGTGCCAGCAGCTTAGGAACTAGCGTAAGTAAGGAGGAGCAGTTCTTC.

The rearrangement links TRBV7-9 to TRBJ1-1, with D possibly TRBD1 on 6 matching bases. Trimming removed 1 base from V and 7 bases from J, with 16 bases in between. This CDR3 comprises 15 residues. Germline values: CDR1 SEHNR, CDR2 FQNEAQ (reference sequence). CDR3 amino acids: CASSLGVTGYIEAFF. In DNA, the CDR3 is TGTGCCAGCAGCTTAGGGGTTACAGGGTACATTGAAGCTTTCTTT.

The chain is built from TRBV14 and TRBJ2-1, with D tentatively TRBD1 or TRBD2 (5 bases each). Germline values: CDR1 SGHDN, CDR2 FVKESK. This CDR3 is 16 amino acids long. Trimming pared 4 bases from V and 3 bases from J, leaving 16 bases between. This CDR3 reads CASSRGTNGGYNEQFF. The DNA of the CDR3 is TGTGCCAGCAGCCGAGGGACCAACGGCGGCTACAATGAGCAGTTCTTC.

This clonotype was seen more than once but under ten times. V is TRBV11-2 and J is TRBJ2-7; D possibly corresponds to TRBD1 (6 bases). V shed 4 bases and J shed 6 bases, with 13 bases lying between them. The CDR3 covers 13 residues. In germline, CDR1 is SGHAT, CDR2 FQNNGV. CDR3 residues: CASSWDTKGEQYF. CDR3 coding DNA: TGTGCCAGCAGCTGGGACACTAAGGGCGAGCAGTACTTC.

This clonotype was observed a handful of times. The genes are TRBV5-1 and TRBJ1-2; no clear D. This CDR3 has 14 residues. The germline V gene encodes CDR1 SGHRS and CDR2 YFSETQ. Trimming took 6 bases from V and 4 from J, leaving 16 bases between them. The CDR3 loop reads CASKFDWRGYGYTF. The DNA of the CDR3 is TGCGCCAGCAAATTCGACTGGCGAGGCTATGGCTACACCTTC.

The chain uses TRBV11-2 and TRBJ2-7; TRBD1 aligns across 7 bases. The germline V gene encodes CDR1 SGHAT and CDR2 FQNNGV. Unmatched junction bases numbered 8, after V lost 6 bases and J lost 3 bases. The CDR3 covers 14 residues. The DNA for the CDR3 is TGTGCCAGCAGAAACAGGGGCGTGGGCTACGAGCAGTACTTC. Residues: CASRNRGVGYEQYF.

There are a few counts of this clonotype. The gene calls are TRBV18 and TRBJ1-5, with D unclear. The CDR3 loop spans 15 amino acids. Trimming cost V 6 bases and J 0 bases, with 12 bases left between them. CDR1 KGHSH and CDR2 LQKENI come from the germline V gene. DNA for the CDR3: TGTGCCAGCTCCCACGGGCCGTATAGCAATCAGCCCCAGCATTTT. Amino acids: CASSHGPYSNQPQHF.

The chain is built from TRBV7-8 and TRBJ2-3; 8 bases align to TRBD2. In germline, CDR1 is SGHVS, CDR2 FQNEAQ. The CDR3 is made up of 17 amino acids. Unmatched junction bases numbered 8, after V lost 2 bases and J lost 1 base. CDR3 residues: CASSLSTGTRGTDTQYF. The CDR3 coding sequence is TGTGCCAGCAGCTTATCGACCGGGACTAGGGGCACAGATACGCAGTATTTT.

This chain uses TRBV7-8 with TRBJ1-2; possibly TRBD1 for D (5 bases). CDR3 length: 14 residues. Per the germline V gene, CDR1 is SGHVS and CDR2 is FQNEAQ. V was clipped by 5 bases and J by 4 bases, with 14 bases between them. The CDR3 nucleotides read TGTGCCAGCAGCCGGGACGGCCCAACCTATGGCTACACCTTC. It yields the protein CASSRDGPTYGYTF.

The chain combines TRBV5-1 with TRBJ2-7; 9 bases align to TRBD1. The ends lost 4 bases at V and 3 bases at J; junction bases unmatched: 14. Germline V gives CDR1 SGHRS, CDR2 YFSETQ. The CDR3 has 17 residues. The CDR3 protein is CASSPVYRDRVGYEQYF. The CDR3 nucleotides read TGCGCCAGCAGCCCCGTTTACCGGGACAGGGTCGGCTACGAGCAGTACTTC.

This clonotype was recorded at least ten times. This chain uses TRBV5-1 with TRBJ1-2, with 9 bases identical to TRBD1. The germline gives CDR1 SGHRS, CDR2 YFSETQ. The CDR3 loop spans 14 amino acids. V lost 5 bases to trimming and J lost 3 bases; unmatched junction nucleotides: 5. The CDR3 loop reads CASSYGQGYYGYTF. CDR3 sequence (DNA): TGCGCCAGCAGTTACGGACAGGGGTACTATGGCTACACCTTC. The whole variable domain, remainder taken from reference TRBV5-1 and TRBJ1-2, is KAGVTQTPRYLIKTRGQQVTLSCSPISGHRSVSWYQQTPGQGLQFLFEYFSETQRNKGNFPGRFSGRQFSNSRSEMNVSTLELGDSALYLCASSYGQGYYGYTFGSGTRLTVV.